A selection of T cell receptor beta chains follows, all from one sample in a study of blood T cell repertoires in COVID-19. Libraries were prepared by immunoSEQ multiplex PCR; TCRdb keeps only in-frame clonotypes and omits some of them. Here the sample spans 160,000 or so clones, 80% being singletons. Specimen: PBMCs or T cells enriched from blood (not recorded which). The receptors originated from a woman aged 60-70 years who had recovered from COVID-19. Both conserved end residues are part of each CDR3. Each record gives: CDR3 length, J gene, D gene, V gene, clone size, CDR3 DNA, CDR3 protein. D genes are given only for firm matches. Clone size is not always given. Where it is, it says once, few, many or a class for expanded clones.

>15|TRBJ2-6|TRBD1|TRBV6-5|.
TGTGCCAGCAGGACAGGGGGGTCTGGGGCCAACGTCCTGACTTTC
CASRTGGSGANVLTF
>14|TRBJ2-5|.|TRBV18|.
TGTGCCAGCTCACCCAATAGTGTTCTCGAGACCCAGTACTTC
CASSPNSVLETQYF
>16|TRBJ2-1|TRBD2|TRBV10-1|once
TGCGCCAGCAGCTATGGAACTAGCGGGGGCCGCAATGAGCAGTTCTTC
CASSYGTSGGRNEQFF
>12|TRBJ1-1|TRBD1|TRBV5-1|.
TGCGCCAGCAGCCCCAGGGGGGCTGAAGCTTTCTTT
CASSPRGAEAFF
>15|TRBJ1-3|.|TRBV9|.
TGTGCCAGCAGCGTTGGGAGCTACTCTGGAAACACCATATATTTT
CASSVGSYSGNTIYF
>13|TRBJ1-1|.|TRBV19|.
TGTGCCAGTAGTGTTACAGGGTACACTGAAGCTTTCTTT
CASSVTGYTEAFF
>14|TRBJ2-1|TRBD2|TRBV29-1|.
TGCAGCGTTGTCGGCGGGAGCTCCTACAATGAGCAGTTCTTC
CSVVGGSSYNEQFF
>14|TRBJ2-7|TRBD1|TRBV6-5|.
TGTGCCAGCAGTATAGGACAGGGGAAGTACGAGCAGTACTTC
CASSIGQGKYEQYF
>15|TRBJ2-5|.|TRBV27|.
TGTGCCAGCAGTTTACGGGGGGACAGGACGGAGACCCAGTACTTC
CASSLRGDRTETQYF
>14|TRBJ1-1|TRBD1|TRBV9|.
TGTGCCAGCAGCCCGCCAGGGGGATACACTGAAGCTTTCTTT
CASSPPGGYTEAFF
>18|TRBJ1-1|TRBD1|TRBV14|.
TGTGCCAGCAGCCAAGCTATCGGGACAGGACAAGTGAACACTGAAGCTTTCTTT
CASSQAIGTGQVNTEAFF
>16|TRBJ1-1|TRBD1|TRBV5-5|.
TGTGCCAGCAGCTCAAACAGGGGTGTAAGAGGCACTGAAGCTTTCTTT
CASSSNRGVRGTEAFF
>16|TRBJ2-7|TRBD2|TRBV2|.
TGTGCCAGCAACTCGGGACTAGCGGGGCCCTCCTACGAGCAGTACTTC
CASNSGLAGPSYEQYF
>14|TRBJ2-3|.|TRBV30|.
TGTGCCTGGAGCCTGCCCAGGAGCACAGATACGCAGTATTTT
CAWSLPRSTDTQYF
>12|TRBJ2-3|TRBD2|TRBV23-1|once
TGCGCCGTGGGGAGGGCCACAGATACGCAGTATTTT
CAVGRATDTQYF
>14|TRBJ1-1|TRBD1|TRBV5-1|.
TGCGCCAGCACGACGACAGGGGGCGCAACTGAAGCTTTCTTT
CASTTTGGATEAFF
>15|TRBJ2-5|TRBD2|TRBV5-4|few
TGTGCCAGCAGCTTGCCTAGCGGGGGGCAAGAGACCCAGTACTTC
CASSLPSGGQETQYF
>14|TRBJ1-2|.|TRBV19|.
TGTGCCAGTAGTATAGGGTCTACTAACTATGGCTACACCTTC
CASSIGSTNYGYTF
>16|TRBJ2-7|TRBD2|TRBV5-8|.
TGTGCCAGCAGCTCCTATCGGGGGGAGAAGAAATACGAGCAGTACTTC
CASSSYRGEKKYEQYF